Listed below are T cell receptor beta chains from one sample, sequenced in a study of cytomegalovirus exposure and HLA in healthy donors. The method was immunoSEQ multiplex PCR; TCRdb's version includes in-frame clones alone and lacks a portion of them. The sample includes about 130,000 clones, around three quarters of them seen just once. What was sequenced was PBMCs. The receptors shown here come from a man in his forties in good health and CMV-seropositive. Both conserved end residues are part of each CDR3. D genes are given only for firm matches. The listing skips clone size in some rows; elsewhere it reads once, few, many or a size class.

-	-	TRBV6-4	TRBJ2-6	TGTGCCAGCAGAGAACAGGGTTCTGGGGCCAACGTCCTGACTTTC	CASREQGSGANVLTF
-	-	TRBV29-1	TRBJ2-1	TGCAGCGTTGACGCGGGATGGGACAATGAGCAGTTCTTC	CSVDAGWDNEQFF
-	-	TRBV6-4	TRBJ1-1	TGTGCCAGCAGGAGGTCCGGGGGGCAAAGCACTGAAGCTTTCTTT	CASRRSGGQSTEAFF
-	TRBD2	TRBV6-4	TRBJ2-1	TGTGCCAGCAGTGCCGGGACTAGCGGGAGGCCTTCCTCCTACAATGAGCAGTTCTTC	CASSAGTSGRPSSYNEQFF
-	-	TRBV19	TRBJ2-5	TGTGCCAGTAGTACCGACAGGTCAGAGACCCAGTACTTC	CASSTDRSETQYF
-	-	TRBV4-1	TRBJ1-3	TGCGCCAGCAGCCAAGGATTGGCGGATTCTGGAAACACCATATATTTT	CASSQGLADSGNTIYF
-	TRBD1	TRBV7-3	TRBJ2-1	TGTGCCAGCAGCGGAGTGGTGGGACAGGGTATGTTCTTC	CASSGVVGQGMFF
-	TRBD2	TRBV19	TRBJ2-1	TGTGCCAGTAGTATCCTAGCGGGATATAAGAATGAGCAGTTCTTC	CASSILAGYKNEQFF
-	-	TRBV4-2	TRBJ1-2	TGTGCCAGCAGCCAAGGTCCCAAAGCCTATGGCTACACCTTC	CASSQGPKAYGYTF
few	TRBD1	TRBV29-1	TRBJ2-3	TGCAGCGTCGGAGGAACAGGGGTAGCAGATACGCAGTATTTT	CSVGGTGVADTQYF
-	-	TRBV7-2	TRBJ1-5	TGTGCCAGCAGCTTAGCGCTCCCCGGGGGTCAGCCCCAGCATTTT	CASSLALPGGQPQHF
-	-	TRBV11-2	TRBJ2-7	TGTGCCAGCAGCTTAAGGAGGGAGTTAGGGTTC	CASSLRRELGF
-	TRBD1	TRBV9	TRBJ2-5	TGTGCCAGCAGCGTAGTAGGGACAGGGGTTGAGACCCAGTACTTC	CASSVVGTGVETQYF
few	TRBD2	TRBV10-1	TRBJ2-1	TGCGCCAGCAGTGAGTCGCGGGCTAGCGGGAGATCAAGCTCCTACAATGAGCAGTTCTTC	CASSESRASGRSSSYNEQFF
-	TRBD2	TRBV4-1	TRBJ2-1	TGCGCCAGCAGCCAAGAAAGTGGACTAGCGGGGACCTACAATGAGCAGTTCTTC	CASSQESGLAGTYNEQFF
-	TRBD1	TRBV9	TRBJ1-3	TGTGCCAGCAGCGTAGCGACAGGGGTAGGCGGAAACACCATATATTTT	CASSVATGVGGNTIYF
-	TRBD2	TRBV10-3	TRBJ2-1	TGTGCCATCAGTGAGTCAGGACTAGACAATGAGCAGTTCTTC	CAISESGLDNEQFF
-	TRBD1	TRBV19	TRBJ1-5	TGTGCCAGTAGTATTCGCCGGGACAGCGCTTATAGCAATCAGCCCCAGCATTTT	CASSIRRDSAYSNQPQHF
-	TRBD2	TRBV7-9	TRBJ2-1	TGTGCCAGCAGACGAGGACTAGCGGGACCCTCCTACAATGAGCAGTTCTTC	CASRRGLAGPSYNEQFF
once	TRBD2	TRBV11-2	TRBJ2-2	TGTGCCAGCAGCCGTCTAGCGGGAAATACCGGGGAGCTGTTTTTT	CASSRLAGNTGELFF
-	-	TRBV21-1	TRBJ2-1	TGTGCCAGCTTGGGGGGACTAGCGGGAGGGAGGCCCTACAATGAGCAGTTCTTC	CASLGGLAGGRPYNEQFF
-	TRBD2	TRBV28	TRBJ2-1	TGTGCCAGCGGGGTCCTCGGGCGGGAGGGCTTCGGTGAGCAGTTCTTC	CASGVLGREGFGEQFF
-	-	TRBV11-2	TRBJ2-1	TGTGCCAGCAGCTTCCCCCCGGGTAGCGGATTTAACAATGAGCAGTTCTTC	CASSFPPGSGFNNEQFF
few	TRBD2	TRBV27	TRBJ2-7	TGTGCCAGCAGTTACGGGGGAGGGGAGCAGTACTTC	CASSYGGGEQYF
-	-	TRBV2	TRBJ2-1	TGTGCCAGCAGGCCGACAGGCTACAATGAGCAGTTCTTC	CASRPTGYNEQFF
-	TRBD1	TRBV7-6	TRBJ1-1	TGTGCCAGCAGCCCTAGGGACAGAGGAGACACTGAAGCTTTCTTT	CASSPRDRGDTEAFF
-	TRBD1	TRBV10-3	TRBJ2-7	TGTGCCATCAGTGACAAGGACAGGCGAAGCTCCTACGAGCAGTACTTC	CAISDKDRRSSYEQYF
-	TRBD2	TRBV27	TRBJ2-3	TGTGCCAGCAGTTTCGGCGGGAGGGACACAGATACGCAGTATTTT	CASSFGGRDTDTQYF
-	TRBD2	TRBV11-2	TRBJ2-3	TGTGCCAGCAGCCCTCAACCTAGCGGGAACACAGATACGCAGTATTTT	CASSPQPSGNTDTQYF
few	-	TRBV2	TRBJ1-1	TGTGCCAGCAGTGAACTACTTGACACTGAAGCTTTCTTT	CASSELLDTEAFF
-	TRBD2	TRBV11-2	TRBJ2-3	TGTGCCAGCAGCTTAGTGGCGGGAGGTTTTACAGATACGCAGTATTTT	CASSLVAGGFTDTQYF
-	TRBD2	TRBV27	TRBJ2-7	TGTGCCAGCAGTTTCTCGGGGGGTTTCAACGAGCAGTACTTC	CASSFSGGFNEQYF
-	TRBD2	TRBV27	TRBJ2-6	TGTGCCAGCAGTACGGGGGGATCCCCTGGGGCCAACGTCCTGACTTTC	CASSTGGSPGANVLTF
-	-	TRBV7-9	TRBJ2-1	TGTTCCAGCAGCTTAGCTTTAGCGGTCGTCTACAATGAGCAGTTCTTC	CSSSLALAVVYNEQFF
-	-	TRBV2	TRBJ1-1	TGTGCCAGCAGCTTGGAGGCACGGAACACTGAAGCTTTCTTT	CASSLEARNTEAFF
-	TRBD2	TRBV5-1	TRBJ2-2	TGCGCCAGCAGCCCGACTAGCGGGAGGGCCAACACCGGGGAGCTGTTTTTT	CASSPTSGRANTGELFF
-	TRBD1	TRBV9	TRBJ1-2	TGTGCCAGCAGCGAGATGGGGACAGGGCGTCTCTATGGCTACACCTTC	CASSEMGTGRLYGYTF
few	TRBD2	TRBV18	TRBJ2-1	TGTGCCAGCTCCTTCCGGAGTAGCGGGAGGTGGGAGCAGTTCTTC	CASSFRSSGRWEQFF
-	-	TRBV19	TRBJ1-6	TGTGCCAGTAGTCCCCAGGGCTTTAATTCACCCCTCCACTTT	CASSPQGFNSPLHF
once	-	TRBV5-1	TRBJ2-5	TGCGCCAGCAGCTTCAACGGCAGGCAAGAGACCCAGTACTTC	CASSFNGRQETQYF
once	TRBD1	TRBV27	TRBJ2-4	TGTGCCAGCAGTACTGGGACAGGGACAAACATTCAGTACTTC	CASSTGTGTNIQYF
-	-	TRBV5-8	TRBJ1-1	TGTGCCAGCAACATTCAGGGGAAAGGCACTGAAGCTTTCTTT	CASNIQGKGTEAFF
once	-	TRBV28	TRBJ1-2	TGTGCCAGCCTAGGGCGACAGCTTTCGTATGGCTACACCTTC	CASLGRQLSYGYTF
-	TRBD1	TRBV5-1	TRBJ2-1	TGCGCCAGCAGCTTTGGGGGGACAGGGGGCGATGAGCAGTTCTTC	CASSFGGTGGDEQFF
-	-	TRBV6-6	TRBJ2-5	TGTGCCACCCTTGGGGGGGCGGAGACCCAGTACTTC	CATLGGAETQYF
-	-	TRBV4-2	TRBJ2-2	TGTGCCAGCAGCCCGGCGGGTCCGAACACCGGGGAGCTGTTTTTT	CASSPAGPNTGELFF
-	-	TRBV19	TRBJ1-4	TGTGCCAGTCAGGGGAGCGGAGACGGGTTTGGAGAAAAACTGTTTTTT	CASQGSGDGFGEKLFF
-	TRBD1	TRBV19	TRBJ2-7	TGTGCCAGTAGTAAGGACAGGGGGCTCCGGGACGAGCAGTACTTC	CASSKDRGLRDEQYF
-	TRBD2	TRBV9	TRBJ2-1	TGTGCCAGCAGCGTAGGAGCGGGAGTCTCCTATGAGCAGTTCTTC	CASSVGAGVSYEQFF
-	-	TRBV4-2	TRBJ1-2	TGTGCCAGCAGCCCGGATGTAGGCAGGGGTGGGTATGGCTACACCTTC	CASSPDVGRGGYGYTF
-	TRBD2	TRBV5-1	TRBJ2-3	TGCGCCAGCGTCTCGCGGGAGTCATCAGATACGCAGTATTTT	CASVSRESSDTQYF
-	TRBD2	TRBV10-3	TRBJ2-3	TGTGCCATCAGTAAGACTAGCGGGAGGAAGGACACAGATACGCAGTATTTT	CAISKTSGRKDTDTQYF
few	TRBD1	TRBV6-5	TRBJ2-7	TGTGCCAGCAGACCACAGGGGTCTAACGAGCAGTACTTC	CASRPQGSNEQYF
-	-	TRBV9	TRBJ2-3	TGTGCCAGCAGCGTAGGTGTGGGCCAAGTTTTTTCGCAGTATTTT	CASSVGVGQVFSQYF